Listed below are T cell receptor beta chains from one sample, sequenced in a study of blood T cell repertoires in COVID-19. The repertoire was sequenced with immunoSEQ multiplex PCR; TCRdb's copy has only in-frame clones and lacks some. Altogether roughly 81,000 clones are present, over 75% being singletons, with the ten largest covering just over 3%. The sample comprised peripheral blood. The receptor set was obtained from a woman aged 80 or over with COVID-19, enrolled during active disease. Both conserved end residues are part of each CDR3. D genes are given only for firm matches. For some rows the clone size is stated as once, few or many, or as a class when expanded; others skip it.

.	TRBJ2-2	TRBV5-1	.	CASSLLLGSGELFF	TGCGCCAGCAGCTTGCTTCTCGGTTCCGGGGAGCTGTTTTTT
TRBD2	TRBJ2-1	TRBV6-2/TRBV6-3	.	CASSFRTSYNEQFF	TGTGCCAGCAGTTTCCGGACTAGCTACAATGAGCAGTTCTTC
TRBD1	TRBJ2-1	TRBV19	.	CASNPLLGTGGHNEQFF	TGTGCCAGCAACCCTCTTTTGGGGACAGGGGGTCACAATGAGCAGTTCTTC
TRBD2	TRBJ2-2	TRBV4-2	.	CASSRLADTPGELFF	TGTGCCAGCAGCCGGCTAGCGGACACCCCCGGGGAGCTGTTTTTT
TRBD2	TRBJ2-3	TRBV4-1	once	CASSLSGIVTDTQYF	TGCGCCAGCAGCCTCAGCGGGATTGTTACAGATACGCAGTATTTT
TRBD1	TRBJ1-2	TRBV6-2/TRBV6-3	.	CASSYRQGAFGYTF	TGTGCCAGCAGTTACCGACAGGGGGCCTTTGGCTACACCTTC
TRBD2	TRBJ2-7	TRBV7-2	few	CASSSRGTSGGISYEQYF	TGTGCCAGCAGCTCGAGAGGGACTAGCGGGGGGATTTCCTACGAGCAGTACTTC
.	TRBJ2-7	TRBV6-5	.	CASNQPGEQYF	TGTGCCAGCAATCAACCGGGTGAGCAGTACTTC
TRBD1	TRBJ1-2	TRBV7-8	once	CASSLTLQGARGYTF	TGTGCCAGCAGCTTAACCCTCCAGGGGGCGCGGGGCTACACCTTC
.	TRBJ1-1	TRBV10-3	.	CAIRGGAHNEAFF	TGTGCCATCAGGGGGGGAGCGCATAATGAAGCTTTCTTT
.	TRBJ2-2	TRBV18	.	CASSPDRNTGELFF	TGTGCCAGCTCACCGGACAGGAACACCGGGGAGCTGTTTTTT
.	TRBJ2-5	TRBV6-2/TRBV6-3	.	CASSYGTLETQYF	TGTGCCAGCAGTTACGGGACACTAGAGACCCAGTACTTC
.	TRBJ1-2	TRBV7-3	.	CASSLSQGGGYTF	TGTGCCAGCAGCTTGTCCCAGGGAGGGGGCTACACCTTC
.	TRBJ1-1	TRBV6-2/TRBV6-3	.	CASSHRTGTEAFF	TGTGCCAGCAGCCACAGAACAGGGACTGAAGCTTTCTTT
.	TRBJ1-1	TRBV18	.	CASSPGNTEAFF	TGTGCCAGCTCACCCGGGAACACTGAAGCTTTCTTT
TRBD1	TRBJ1-6	TRBV5-8	.	CASSLAEGQSLHF	TGTGCCAGCAGCTTGGCAGAGGGACAGTCCCTCCACTTT
.	TRBJ2-7	TRBV3-1/TRBV3-2	.	CASSQDGRGPSSYEQYF	TGTGCCAGCAGCCAAGATGGGCGGGGGCCCAGCTCCTACGAGCAGTACTTC
.	TRBJ1-1	TRBV2	.	CASSYGRNTEAFF	TGTGCCAGCAGTTATGGCAGAAACACTGAAGCTTTCTTT
TRBD2	TRBJ2-2	TRBV7-2	.	CASRRTSGGVGELFF	TGTGCCAGCAGGCGGACTAGCGGGGGAGTCGGGGAGCTGTTTTTT
.	TRBJ1-2	TRBV28	few	CASSFIMRTETYGYTF	TGTGCCAGCAGTTTTATTATGCGCACAGAGACCTATGGCTACACCTTC
TRBD1	TRBJ1-2	TRBV18	once	CASSPLTGEGYTF	TGTGCCAGCTCACCGCTCACAGGGGAGGGCTACACCTTC
TRBD1	TRBJ1-2	TRBV10-3	.	CAIKPGDRGSGYTF	TGTGCCATCAAGCCCGGGGACAGGGGAAGTGGCTACACCTTC
TRBD1	TRBJ2-7	TRBV28	.	CASSLLGQGSYEQYF	TGTGCCAGCAGTTTATTGGGACAGGGGTCCTACGAGCAGTACTTC
.	TRBJ2-3	TRBV7-8	.	CASSLLLSTDTQYF	TGTGCCAGCAGCTTACTCCTCAGCACAGATACGCAGTATTTT
TRBD1	TRBJ1-1	TRBV7-3	.	CASSPSRTGGTEAFF	TGTGCCAGCAGCCCCAGTAGGACAGGGGGCACTGAAGCTTTCTTT
.	TRBJ1-5	TRBV15	.	CATSREGDQPQHF	TGTGCCACCAGCAGAGAGGGCGATCAGCCCCAGCATTTT
TRBD2	TRBJ2-5	TRBV5-1	.	CASSHHNSGRGRETQYF	TGCGCCAGCAGCCATCATAATAGCGGGAGAGGCAGAGAGACCCAGTACTTC